Listed below are T cell receptor beta chains from one sample, sequenced in a study of Ad26.COV2.S vaccination and SARS-CoV-2 variants. Clones were read by immunoSEQ multiplex PCR, and TCRdb kept only the in-frame ones, dropping some. The sample lists around 86,000 clones; roughly 84% were seen once. This specimen was peripheral blood, taken after recovery from COVID-19. The receptor set was obtained from a human donor who had recovered from COVID-19. Both conserved end residues are part of each CDR3. D genes are given only for firm matches. For some rows the clone size is stated as once, few or many, or as a class when expanded; others skip it.

d_call	v_call	clone_size	j_call	cdr3_nt	cdr3_aa
TRBD1	TRBV27	NA	TRBJ1-1	TGTGCCAGCAGTCCATTCGGTGTCCAGGGGGCGTCTGAAGCTTTCTTT	CASSPFGVQGASEAFF
NA	TRBV6-5	NA	TRBJ2-7	TGTGCCAGCACCACAGGGCTCGAGCAGTACTTC	CASTTGLEQYF
TRBD2	TRBV7-2	NA	TRBJ2-7	TGTGCCAGCAGCTCGCCCCTAGCGGGAGGCACCTTCTCCTACGAGCAGTACTTC	CASSSPLAGGTFSYEQYF
NA	TRBV7-9	NA	TRBJ2-7	TGTGCCAGCAGCTGGCGGGACAGCCCCGACTACGAGCAGTACTTC	CASSWRDSPDYEQYF
NA	TRBV6-5	NA	TRBJ1-6	TGTGCCAGCAGTTTAGAGAGCTCCTATAATTCACCCCTCCACTTT	CASSLESSYNSPLHF
NA	TRBV27	NA	TRBJ2-3	TGTGCCAGCTCGGCGGGATCGGATACGCAGTATTTT	CASSAGSDTQYF
TRBD1	TRBV2	NA	TRBJ1-4	TGTGCCAGCAGGGTCGGACAGGCAACTAATGAAAAACTGTTTTTT	CASRVGQATNEKLFF
TRBD2	TRBV7-2	once	TRBJ2-7	TGTGCCAGCGGGCGGGAGGGCAACTACGAGCAGTACTTC	CASGREGNYEQYF
NA	TRBV5-1	few	TRBJ2-7	TGCGCCAGCAGCCGCAGGGACGGTTCTTACTACGAGCAGTACTTC	CASSRRDGSYYEQYF
NA	TRBV6-2/TRBV6-3	few	TRBJ2-1	TGTGCCAGCAGTTACCCCCTAGCGCGCTACAATGAGCAGTTCTTC	CASSYPLARYNEQFF
NA	TRBV12-3/TRBV12-4	NA	TRBJ2-7	TGTGCCAGCAGTTTTCACGTCTACGAGCAGTACTTC	CASSFHVYEQYF
TRBD2	TRBV28	once	TRBJ2-1	TGTGCCAGCACCCCGGGACTAGCGGCGTCCTACAATGAGCAGTTCTTC	CASTPGLAASYNEQFF
NA	TRBV19	NA	TRBJ2-5	TGTGCCAGTAGTATTGGGCAGTACCAAGAGACCCAGTACTTC	CASSIGQYQETQYF
TRBD2	TRBV7-3	NA	TRBJ2-1	TGTGTCAGCAGCTCTGCTAGCGGGAGTAATATCAATGAGCAGTTCTTC	CVSSSASGSNINEQFF
NA	TRBV6-6	NA	TRBJ2-5	TGTGCCAGCAGTTCCCTAGAGACCCAGTACTTC	CASSSLETQYF
TRBD1	TRBV6-5	NA	TRBJ1-4	TGTGCCAGCAGCAGACAGGGGGGAGATGAAAAACTGTTTTTT	CASSRQGGDEKLFF
TRBD1	TRBV4-3	NA	TRBJ2-2	TGCGCCAGCAGCCCACTAGGTACAGGGGGCGCCTATCCCGGGGAGCTGTTTTTT	CASSPLGTGGAYPGELFF
NA	TRBV21-1	NA	TRBJ2-7	TGTGCCAGCAGCAGCCCGAAACGGGGCGGCGAGCAGTACTTC	CASSSPKRGGEQYF
TRBD1	TRBV7-9	NA	TRBJ1-1	TGTGCCAGCAGCCCACCGGGACAGGTAAACACTGAAGCTTTCTTT	CASSPPGQVNTEAFF
NA	TRBV3-1/TRBV3-2	NA	TRBJ1-6	TGTGCCAGCAGCGTCCAGGGCGGGGATTCACCCCTCCACTTT	CASSVQGGDSPLHF
NA	TRBV4-3	NA	TRBJ1-2	TGCGCCAGCAGCCAAGGATTTGACCCCCGAGTAGGCTACACCTTC	CASSQGFDPRVGYTF
NA	TRBV24-1	NA	TRBJ2-7	TGTGCCACCCAGATCACCGAGCAGTACTTC	CATQITEQYF
NA	TRBV4-3	NA	TRBJ2-7	TGCGCCAGCAGCCAAGGAGGGACTGGGACCTACGAGCAGTACTTC	CASSQGGTGTYEQYF
NA	TRBV4-1	NA	TRBJ2-7	TGCGCCAGCAGCCAAGAGGTGGGCTACGAGCAGTACTTC	CASSQEVGYEQYF
NA	TRBV28	NA	TRBJ2-1	TGTGCCAGCAGTTCCATAGTCCTTCCCGGCTACAATGAGCAGTTCTTC	CASSSIVLPGYNEQFF
NA	TRBV6-5	NA	TRBJ2-7	TGTGCCAGCAGTTACTCGGGAGCCTACGAGCAGTACTTC	CASSYSGAYEQYF
NA	TRBV25-1	NA	TRBJ1-4	TGTGCCAGCAGTGAGATTGGGTTTACTAATGAAAAACTGTTTTTT	CASSEIGFTNEKLFF
TRBD1	TRBV12-3/TRBV12-4	NA	TRBJ2-2	TGTGCCAGCAGGGACAGGGTCGGCGGGGAGCTGTTTTTT	CASRDRVGGELFF
TRBD1	TRBV18	NA	TRBJ2-3	TGTGCCAGCTCACCGACAGGGGAGACAGATACGCAGTATTTT	CASSPTGETDTQYF
TRBD1	TRBV7-7	NA	TRBJ2-3	TGTGCCAGCAGTGAGAAAGGGACAGCCACAGATACGCAGTATTTT	CASSEKGTATDTQYF
NA	TRBV11-3	few	TRBJ1-2	TGTGCCAGCAGCTTAGTACCGGGGTTCTATGGCTACACCTTC	CASSLVPGFYGYTF
TRBD1	TRBV10-3	NA	TRBJ1-2	TGTGCCATCAGTGAGTTACAGGGACAGGGGGCGAGTGGCTACACCTTC	CAISELQGQGASGYTF
TRBD1	TRBV7-9	NA	TRBJ2-7	TGTGCCAGCAGCTTATGGACAGGGGGGAGATTGAACGAGCAGTACTTC	CASSLWTGGRLNEQYF
TRBD2	TRBV5-6	NA	TRBJ2-3	TGTGCCAGCAGCTCACGAGGTACTAGCGGGATCCCAGATACGCAGTATTTT	CASSSRGTSGIPDTQYF
TRBD1	TRBV3-1/TRBV3-2	NA	TRBJ1-2	TGTGCCAGCAGCCAAGGACAGGGCCCCTATTCCCGCGGCTACACCTTC	CASSQGQGPYSRGYTF
TRBD1	TRBV3-1/TRBV3-2	many	TRBJ1-2	TGTGCCAGCAGCCTACGGACAGGGGGCTATGGCTACACCTTC	CASSLRTGGYGYTF
NA	TRBV25-1	NA	TRBJ2-3	TGTGCCAGCAGTACCCAGAGGACAGATACGCAGTATTTT	CASSTQRTDTQYF
NA	TRBV7-9	NA	TRBJ2-5	TGTGCCAGCAGCATGGGGTCGGGCCAAGAGACCCAGTACTTC	CASSMGSGQETQYF
NA	TRBV28	NA	TRBJ1-1	TGTGCCAGCAGGTCCGAGGGGAACACTGAAGCTTTCTTT	CASRSEGNTEAFF
NA	TRBV6-1	few	TRBJ2-7	TGTGCCAGCAGTGAAGGGCAGGGAAACGAGCAGTACTTC	CASSEGQGNEQYF
NA	TRBV3-1/TRBV3-2	NA	TRBJ2-7	TGTGCCAGCAGCCGGGGGAGCGCCCACGAGCAGTACTTC	CASSRGSAHEQYF
NA	TRBV7-2	NA	TRBJ2-7	TGTGCCAGCAGCTCCACAGGGCGAGAGCAGTACTTC	CASSSTGREQYF
TRBD2	TRBV24-1	few	TRBJ2-2	TGTGCCACCAGTGCCATGACTAGCGGCCCCAGGCGGGAGCTGTTTTTT	CATSAMTSGPRRELFF
NA	TRBV20-1	NA	TRBJ1-2	TGCAGTGTCCCGGGCTACACCTTC	CSVPGYTF
TRBD2	TRBV19	NA	TRBJ2-7	TGTGCCAGTAGTAAAAGACTAGCGGGAGGTCGGGTCGATGACGAGCAGTACTTC	CASSKRLAGGRVDDEQYF
NA	TRBV10-2	once	TRBJ2-1	TGCGCCAGCAGTCTGCGACAGCTCAGCTCCTACAATGAGCAGTTCTTC	CASSLRQLSSYNEQFF
NA	TRBV7-3	NA	TRBJ2-1	TGTGCCAGCAGCTCCCTGCCAAAAATAAACTCCTACAATGAGCAGTTCTTC	CASSSLPKINSYNEQFF
TRBD2	TRBV15	NA	TRBJ2-1	TGTGCCACCAGCAGCCGACTAGCGCGTCTGATCTTC	CATSSRLARLIF